The entry that follows covers one TCR beta chain sequence. This sample is drawn from a study of blood T cell repertoires in COVID-19. Whole-study context: Whether acute or convalescent, the COVID-19 samples came from the United States, Italy and Spain. Sources were T cells, B-cell-depleted T cells, or PBMCs; the material itself was cDNA or gDNA.

As handled by the study authors: For nucleated cells, counts were estimated from reference gene primer amplification. The protocol was immunoSEQ multiplex PCR, while the TCRdb copy is restricted to in-frame clones and leaves out a portion. Clonal size and the V and J genes are those of that table, whereas D and trimming came from the DNA. The table records approximately 68,000 clones, 85% to 90% of them present only once. The J segment lost 3 bases and the V segment lost 8 bases, leaving 9 bases of the junction unmatched. Germline loops: CDR1 SGHTA, CDR2 FQGTGA. This CDR3 is built from 15 residues. The sequencing sample was made of peripheral blood. The source of this sequence is a man between 65 and 79 years old with active or convalescent COVID-19. This rearrangement joins TRBV7-3 to TRBJ2-3; 9 positions match TRBD1. Here the CDR3 reads CASGWGTGTTDTQYF. For the CDR3, the DNA is TGTGCCAGCGGGTGGGGGACAGGGACGACAGATACGCAGTATTTT.